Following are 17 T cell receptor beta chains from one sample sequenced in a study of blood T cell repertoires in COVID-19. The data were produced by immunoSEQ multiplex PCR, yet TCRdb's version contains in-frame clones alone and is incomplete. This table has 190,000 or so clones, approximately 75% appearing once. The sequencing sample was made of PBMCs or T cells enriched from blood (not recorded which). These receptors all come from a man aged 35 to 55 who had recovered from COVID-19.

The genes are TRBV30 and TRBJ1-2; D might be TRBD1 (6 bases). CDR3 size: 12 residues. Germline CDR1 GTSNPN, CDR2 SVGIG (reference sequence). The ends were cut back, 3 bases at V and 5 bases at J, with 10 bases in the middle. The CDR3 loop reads CAWSRGRYGYTF. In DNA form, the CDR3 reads TGTGCCTGGAGCAGGGGCAGGTATGGCTACACCTTC.

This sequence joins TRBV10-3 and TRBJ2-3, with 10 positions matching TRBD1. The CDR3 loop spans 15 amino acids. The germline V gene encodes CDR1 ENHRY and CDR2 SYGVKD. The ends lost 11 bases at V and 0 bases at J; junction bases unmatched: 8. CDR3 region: CAGGGQGTSTDTQYF. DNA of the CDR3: TGTGCCGGGGGGGGACAGGGGACGAGCACAGATACGCAGTATTTT.

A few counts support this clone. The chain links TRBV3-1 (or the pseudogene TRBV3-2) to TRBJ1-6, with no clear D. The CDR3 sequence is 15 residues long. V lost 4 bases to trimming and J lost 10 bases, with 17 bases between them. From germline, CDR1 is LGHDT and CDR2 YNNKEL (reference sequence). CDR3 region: CASSRPLGVWSPLHF. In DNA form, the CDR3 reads TGTGCCAGCAGCCGTCCGTTGGGCGTCTGGTCACCCCTCCACTTT.

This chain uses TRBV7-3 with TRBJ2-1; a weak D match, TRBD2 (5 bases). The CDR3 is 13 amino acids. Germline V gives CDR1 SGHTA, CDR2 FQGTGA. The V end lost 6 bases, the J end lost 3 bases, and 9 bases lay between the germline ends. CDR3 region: CASRASGYNEQFF. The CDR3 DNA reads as TGTGCCAGCAGGGCAAGCGGCTACAATGAGCAGTTCTTC. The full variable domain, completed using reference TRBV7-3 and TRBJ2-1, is GAGVSQTPSNKVTEKGKYVELRCDPISGHTALYWYRQSLGQGPEFLIYFQGTGAADDSGLPNDRFFAVRPEGSVSTLKIQRTERGDSAVYLCASRASGYNEQFFGPGTRLTVL.

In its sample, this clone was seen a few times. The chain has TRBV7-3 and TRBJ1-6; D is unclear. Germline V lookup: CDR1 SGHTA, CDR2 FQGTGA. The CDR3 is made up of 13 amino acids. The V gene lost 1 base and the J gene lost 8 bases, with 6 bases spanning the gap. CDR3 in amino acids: CASSLNYDSPLHF. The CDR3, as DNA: TGTGCCAGCAGCTTAAATTATGATTCACCCCTCCACTTT.

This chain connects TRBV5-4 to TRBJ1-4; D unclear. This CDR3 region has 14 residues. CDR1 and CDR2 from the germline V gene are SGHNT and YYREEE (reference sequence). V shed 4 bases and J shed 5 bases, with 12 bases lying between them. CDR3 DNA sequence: TGTGCCAGCAGCAGCCAAAAAACCAATGAAAAACTGTTTTTT. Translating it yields CASSSQKTNEKLFF. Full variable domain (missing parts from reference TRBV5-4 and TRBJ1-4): ETGVTQSPTHLIKTRGQQVTLRCSSQSGHNTVSWYQQALGQGPQFIFQYYREEENGRGNFPPRFSGLQFPNYSSELNVNALELDDSALYLCASSSQKTNEKLFFGSGTQLSVL.

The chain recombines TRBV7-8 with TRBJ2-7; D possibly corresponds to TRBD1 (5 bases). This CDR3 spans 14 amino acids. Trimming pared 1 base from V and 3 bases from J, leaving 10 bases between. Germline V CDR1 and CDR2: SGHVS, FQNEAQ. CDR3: CASSLVGRDYEQYF. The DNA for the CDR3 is TGTGCCAGCAGCTTAGTTGGCAGGGACTACGAGCAGTACTTC.

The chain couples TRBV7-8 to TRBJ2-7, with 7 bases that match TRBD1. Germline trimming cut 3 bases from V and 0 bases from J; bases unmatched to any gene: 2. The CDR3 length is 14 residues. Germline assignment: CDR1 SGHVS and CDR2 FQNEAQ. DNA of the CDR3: TGTGCCAGCAGCTTCCGGGACAGCTCCTACGAGCAGTACTTC. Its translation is CASSFRDSSYEQYF.

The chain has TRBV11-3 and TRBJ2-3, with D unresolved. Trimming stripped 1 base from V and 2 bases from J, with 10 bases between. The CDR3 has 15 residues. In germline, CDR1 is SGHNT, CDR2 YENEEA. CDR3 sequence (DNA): TGTGCCAGCAGCTTAGGCGCGCAACCCACAGATACGCAGTATTTT. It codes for CASSLGAQPTDTQYF.

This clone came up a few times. The CDR3 bases are TGTGCCAGCAGTGCGGACAGGGGGGGGAATGAGCAGTTCTTC. It is translated as CASSADRGGNEQFF. This chain connects TRBV2 to TRBJ2-1, with TRBD1 matching 10 bases. The V gene's germline CDR1 is SNHLY and CDR2 FYNNEI. The CDR3 spans 14 residues. J was trimmed by 7 bases and V by 4 bases; bases with no gene match: 4.

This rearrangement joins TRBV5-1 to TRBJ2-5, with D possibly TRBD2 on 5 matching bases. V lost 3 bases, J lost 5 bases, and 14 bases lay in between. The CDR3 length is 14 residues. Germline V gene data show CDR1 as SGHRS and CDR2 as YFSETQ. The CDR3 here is CASSYGTRGETQYF. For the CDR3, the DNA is TGCGCCAGCAGCTATGGAACCAGAGGGGAGACCCAGTACTTC.

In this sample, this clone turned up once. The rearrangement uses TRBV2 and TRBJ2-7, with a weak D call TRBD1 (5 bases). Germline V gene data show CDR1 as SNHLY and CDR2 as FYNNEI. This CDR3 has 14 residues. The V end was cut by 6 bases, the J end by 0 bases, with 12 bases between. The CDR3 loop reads CASRIQTDSYEQYF. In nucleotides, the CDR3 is TGTGCCAGCAGGATCCAGACAGACTCCTACGAGCAGTACTTC.

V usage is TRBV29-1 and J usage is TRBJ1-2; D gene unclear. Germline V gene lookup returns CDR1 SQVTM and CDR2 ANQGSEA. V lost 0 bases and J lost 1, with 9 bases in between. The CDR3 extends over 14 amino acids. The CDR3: CSVEDFGNNYGYTF. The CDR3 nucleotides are TGCAGCGTTGAAGATTTCGGGAATAACTATGGCTACACCTTC.

The CDR3 loop reads CASSQDPGGGSSPLHF. In DNA, the CDR3 is TGCGCCAGCAGCCAAGACCCGGGGGGGGGAAGCTCACCCCTCCACTTT. The chain has TRBV4-1 and TRBJ1-6, with a weak D call TRBD1 (5 bases). This CDR3 contains 16 residues. The ends were cut back, 0 bases at V and 10 bases at J, with 16 bases in the middle. Germline lookup yields CDR1 MGHRA and CDR2 YSYEKL.

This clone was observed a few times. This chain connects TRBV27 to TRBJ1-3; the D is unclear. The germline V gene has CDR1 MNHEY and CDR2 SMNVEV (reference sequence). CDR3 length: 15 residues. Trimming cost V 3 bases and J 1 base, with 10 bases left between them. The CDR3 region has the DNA TGTGCCAGCAGTTTGGGTAGAGGATCTGGAAACACCATATATTTT. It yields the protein CASSLGRGSGNTIYF.

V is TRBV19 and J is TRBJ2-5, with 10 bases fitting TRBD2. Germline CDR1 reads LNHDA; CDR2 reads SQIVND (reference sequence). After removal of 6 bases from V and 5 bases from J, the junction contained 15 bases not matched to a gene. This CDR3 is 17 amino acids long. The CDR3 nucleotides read TGTGCCAGTAGAAAATCCCGGGGCCTAGCGGGAGTTGAGACCCAGTACTTC. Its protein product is CASRKSRGLAGVETQYF. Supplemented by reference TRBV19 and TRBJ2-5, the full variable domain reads DGGITQSPKYLFRKEGQNVTLSCEQNLNHDAMYWYRQDPGQGLRLIYYSQIVNDFQKGDIAEGYSVSREKKESFPLTVTSAQKNPTAFYLCASRKSRGLAGVETQYFGPGTRLLVL.

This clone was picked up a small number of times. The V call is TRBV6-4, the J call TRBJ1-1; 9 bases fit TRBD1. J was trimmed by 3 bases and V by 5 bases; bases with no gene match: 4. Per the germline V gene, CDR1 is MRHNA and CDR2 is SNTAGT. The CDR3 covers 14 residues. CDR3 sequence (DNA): TGTGCCAGCAGTTATGACAGGGGGGACACTGAAGCTTTCTTT. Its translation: CASSYDRGDTEAFF.